Shown below are 23 T cell receptor beta chains from a single sample sequenced in a study of T cells in Graves' hyperthyroidism and ophthalmopathy. Researchers took RNA transcripts and amplified the TCR beta CDR3 regions from them. HTBI primers were the set used in a first-round RT-PCR of the TCR CDR3. A single record per CDR3 protein comes from TCRdb applying MiXCR to the multiplex PCR reads. The sample includes around 700,000 distinct CDR3 sequences, roughly 20% seen only once; the top ten take approximately 16%. The sample taken for sequencing was blood. The receptors were gathered from a woman aged 50 to 60 with Graves' hyperthyroidism that later progressed to Graves' ophthalmopathy.

This clonotype was counted a few times. Here the CDR3 DNA reads TGTGCCAGCAGTTTAGAGTTGGTGGGTCTCATGTCAAATACGCAGTATTTT. The encoded protein is CASSLELVGLMSNTQYF. The chain recombines TRBV12-3 or TRBV12-4 with TRBJ2-3, with D hard to call. The ends were cut back, 1 base at V and 7 bases at J, with 21 bases in the middle. The CDR3 totals 17 residues.

This clonotype came up a few times. At one boundary the junction diverges from the germline segment, which might be a read error. The gene calls are TRBV6-1 and TRBJ1-2, with a weak D call TRBD1 (6 bases). This CDR3 has 15 amino acids. Looked up from germline, CDR1 is MNHNS and CDR2 is SASEGT. CDR3: CASSPWTARGYSYTF. DNA of the CDR3: TGTGCCAGCTCCCCTTGGACAGCGAGAGGCTATAGCTACACCTTC.

The chain employs TRBV5-6 and TRBJ2-1; D remains unclear. The CDR3 totals 13 residues. V gave up 0 bases and J gave up 6 bases, with 7 bases separating them. Germline V lookup: CDR1 SGHDT, CDR2 YYEEEE. CDR3 amino acids: CASSLVLGNEQFF. As DNA, the CDR3 is TGTGCCAGCAGCTTGGTTCTGGGCAATGAGCAGTTCTTC. Full variable domain (remainder filled in from reference TRBV5-6 and TRBJ2-1): DAGVTQSPTHLIKTRGQQVTLRCSPKSGHDTVSWYQQALGQGPQFIFQYYEEEERQRGNFPDRFSGHQFPNYSSELNVNALLLGDSALYLCASSLVLGNEQFFGPGTRLTVL.

This clonotype was observed a few times. The V gene is TRBV20-1, the J gene TRBJ2-1; D remains unclear. Looked up from germline, CDR1 is DFQATT and CDR2 is SNEGSKA (reference sequence). V shed 5 bases and J shed 5 bases, with 10 bases lying between them. The CDR3 runs 12 residues. CDR3 amino acids: CSAFVKDNEQFF. As DNA, the CDR3 is TGCAGTGCTTTCGTCAAAGACAATGAGCAGTTCTTC.

This clonotype was counted a few times. The V call is TRBV25-1, the J call TRBJ1-1; D is unresolved. The CDR3 runs to 14 residues. The V end was cut by 3 bases, the J end by 7 bases, with 15 bases between. The germline V gene encodes CDR1 MGHDK and CDR2 SYGVNS. The CDR3 sequence is CASSELEVYGEAFF. The CDR3 nucleotides read TGTGCCAGCAGTGAGTTAGAGGTATACGGTGAAGCTTTCTTT.

V and J are TRBV4-1 and TRBJ2-5; 7 bases are a match to TRBD2. The ends lost 0 bases at V and 0 bases at J; junction bases unmatched: 4. The CDR3 covers 16 residues. From germline, CDR1 is MGHRA and CDR2 YSYEKL. The CDR3 here is CASSQERRGNQETQYF. DNA of the CDR3: TGCGCCAGCAGCCAAGAGAGGCGGGGGAACCAAGAGACCCAGTACTTC.

This clonotype was found a few times. The chain links TRBV6-2 or TRBV6-3 to TRBJ2-5; D is unclear. CDR1 MNHEY and CDR2 SVGEGT come from the germline V gene. This CDR3 is 13 amino acids long. The ends were cut back, 0 bases at V and 2 bases at J, with 4 bases in the middle. The CDR3 is CASSYSQQETQYF. In DNA form, the CDR3 reads TGTGCCAGCAGTTACTCGCAGCAAGAGACCCAGTACTTC.

This clonotype was seen only a few times. The CDR3 here is CASRQTGDGAGGYTF. The CDR3 nucleotides read TGTGCCAGCAGACAGACAGGGGATGGTGCTGGAGGCTACACCTTC. The J gene is TRBJ1-2, the V gene TRBV6-1; 8 bases fit TRBD1. CDR3 size: 15 residues. The V gene's germline CDR1 is MNHNS and CDR2 SASEGT. Unmatched junction bases numbered 14, after V lost 6 bases and J lost 8 bases.

This clonotype turned up a few times. One end of the junction fails to match germline, which may point to a read error. The chain combines TRBV6-1 with TRBJ1-4; no definite D call. In germline, CDR1 is MNHNS, CDR2 SASEGT. The CDR3 extends over 15 amino acids. The CDR3 bases are TGTGCCAGCAGTGGGGCGAGTTTCACTAATGAAAAACTGGTTTTT. Its protein product is CASSGASFTNEKLVF.

The CDR3 spells CSARAPAQETQYF. The CDR3 DNA is TGCAGTGCTAGAGCCCCGGCACAAGAGACCCAGTACTTC. The V call is TRBV20-1, the J call TRBJ2-5; D call uncertain. The CDR3 loop spans 13 amino acids. V was pared by 1 base and J by 2 bases, with 8 bases between. CDR1 and CDR2 from the germline V gene are DFQATT and SNEGSKA (reference sequence).

In this sample, this clonotype turned up a few times. The chain recombines TRBV14 with TRBJ2-7; D not certain. CDR1 SGHDN and CDR2 FVKESK come from the germline V gene. The CDR3 is 15 amino acids. V shed 0 bases and J shed 4 bases, with 13 bases lying between them. The CDR3 nucleotides are TGTGCCAGCAGCCAAGATAAAAGGGTAGCATACGAGCAGTACTTC. This encodes CASSQDKRVAYEQYF.

This clonotype was counted only a few times. It may be a read error: a sequence one base away is much more abundant. Since no conserved phenylalanine or tryptophan closes the CDR3, a read error is the likely cause. The chain's CDR3 is CASSEIGTEQETQYL. The CDR3 bases are TGTGCCAGCAGTGAAATAGGGACAGAGCAAGAGACCCAGTACCTC. V is TRBV2 and J is TRBJ2-5, with 7 bases fitting TRBD1. J lost 2 bases, V lost 2 bases, and 5 bases had no gene match. The germline gives CDR1 SNHLY, CDR2 FYNNEI. The CDR3 runs 15 residues.

In its sample, this clonotype was seen many times. The gene calls are TRBV6-1 and TRBJ1-1; D gene uncertain. V shed 5 bases and J shed 2 bases, with 18 bases lying between them. CDR1 is MNHNS and CDR2 is SASEGT in the germline V gene. The CDR3 is 16 residues long. The CDR3 is CASSSLEDGYNTEAFF. In DNA form, the CDR3 reads TGTGCCAGCAGTTCCCTTGAGGACGGATATAACACTGAAGCTTTCTTT.

V and J are TRBV20-1 and TRBJ1-5; 7 nucleotides line up with TRBD1. CDR1 and CDR2 from the germline V gene are DFQATT and SNEGSKA (reference sequence). The CDR3 covers 14 residues. Trimming cost V 4 bases and J 0 bases; bases outside gene matches: 3. This chain's CDR3 is CSATGTVSNQPQHF. CDR3 bases: TGCAGTGCTACCGGGACAGTTAGCAATCAGCCCCAGCATTTT.

CDR3: CASSPRTSMETQYF. The CDR3 DNA is TGCGCCAGCAGCCCCCGGACTAGCATGGAGACCCAGTACTTC. The gene calls are TRBV4-1 and TRBJ2-5, with 8 nucleotides matching TRBD2. CDR3 length: 14 residues. Germline lookup yields CDR1 MGHRA and CDR2 YSYEKL. The J segment lost 5 bases and the V segment lost 4 bases, leaving 6 bases of the junction unmatched.

This sequence joins TRBV3-1 and TRBJ1-4; possible D gene TRBD1, 6 bases. The germline V gene has CDR1 LGHDT and CDR2 YNNKEL (reference sequence). The CDR3 is 17 amino acids. Trimming removed 3 bases from V and 7 bases from J, with 21 bases in between. Here the CDR3 DNA reads TGTGCCAGCAGCCAGTGGGCAGGGGCTTCTTTTGGTGAAAAACTGTTTTTT. Translated, it gives CASSQWAGASFGEKLFF.

Comments on this clonotype: A read error may be the cause here, since a much bigger clone is one base away. The CDR3: CASSANMDNEQFF. The CDR3 DNA reads TGTGCCAGCAGCGCCAACATGGACAATGAGCAGTTCTTC. J is TRBJ2-1 and V is TRBV7-9; D is unresolved. The CDR3 consists of 13 residues. From germline, CDR1 is SEHNR and CDR2 FQNEAQ (reference sequence). V was clipped by 5 bases and J by 5 bases, with 10 bases between them. Full variable domain (remainder filled in from reference TRBV7-9 and TRBJ2-1): DTGVSQNPRHKITKRGQNVTFRCDPISEHNRLYWYRQTLGQGPEFLTYFQNEAQLEKSRLLSDRFSAERPKGSFSTLEIQRTEQGDSAMYLCASSANMDNEQFFGPGTRLTVL.

Details on this clonotype: One junction end does not reproduce the germline sequence, and a read error may be involved. V and J are TRBV5-1 and TRBJ1-2; 8 nucleotides agree with TRBD1. Germline lookup yields CDR1 SGHRS and CDR2 YFSETQ. CDR3 length equals 16 residues. The CDR3 loop reads CASSLQTGASLYGYIF. The DNA of the CDR3 is TGCGCCAGCAGCTTACAGACAGGGGCGAGTTTATATGGCTACATCTTC.

This clonotype has at least ten counts. V and J are TRBV7-6 and TRBJ2-1; possible D gene TRBD2, 6 bases. This CDR3 contains 15 residues. V shed 5 bases and J shed 1 base, with 12 bases lying between them. The germline CDR1 and CDR2 sequences are SGHVS and FNYEAQ. The CDR3 coding sequence is TGTGCCAGCAGCACTCAGCGGGCTTCCTACAATGAGCAGTTCTTC. This sequence encodes CASSTQRASYNEQFF.

This clonotype was seen repeatedly, ten times or more. The chain has TRBV2 and TRBJ1-4; D is unresolved. Trimming took 7 bases from V and 10 from J, leaving 19 bases between them. The CDR3 extends over 14 amino acids. Germline CDR1 SNHLY, CDR2 FYNNEI. CDR3 sequence reads: CASNRADTLRKLFF. In DNA form, the CDR3 reads TGTGCCAGCAATAGAGCAGATACATTACGAAAACTGTTTTTT.

This clonotype came up once. The chain joins TRBV18 to TRBJ2-5; D gene unclear. The CDR3 consists of 14 residues. Germline values: CDR1 KGHSH, CDR2 LQKENI. Trimming removed 2 bases from V and 1 base from J, with 8 bases in between. CDR3 DNA: TGTGCCAGCTCACCAGGTGTCAGCCAAGAGACCCAGTACTTC. Its translation: CASSPGVSQETQYF.

Turning to this clonotype: This may be a read error: a much more frequent sequence differs by one nucleotide. The rearrangement uses TRBV11-2 and TRBJ2-5; tentatively, D is TRBD1 or TRBD2 (5 bases each). From germline, CDR1 is SGHAT and CDR2 FQNNGV. Trimming took off 5 bases at V and 3 bases at J, with 22 bases between the two ends. This CDR3 is built from 17 residues. The CDR3 coding sequence is TGTGCCAGCAGCCGATCGGGACGCCTGGCAACAAAAGAGACCCAGTACTTC. It specifies CASSRSGRLATKETQYF.

The sample holds many counts of this clonotype. The chain recombines TRBV20-1 with TRBJ2-7, with D tentatively TRBD1 (5 bases). The ends were cut back, 1 base at V and 5 bases at J, with 12 bases in the middle. CDR1 is DFQATT, CDR2 SNEGSKA, per germline (reference sequence). The CDR3 runs to 13 residues. The CDR3 sequence: CSARAALGHEQYF. CDR3 DNA: TGCAGTGCTAGAGCGGCCCTGGGGCACGAGCAGTACTTC.